The next 3 T cell receptor beta chains were all read from a single sample in a study of cytomegalovirus exposure and HLA in healthy donors (TCRdb year 2017). Libraries came from the immunoSEQ multiplex PCR assay. A mixture of 60 forward primers for TCR Vbeta segments and 13 reverse primers for TCR Jbeta segments was used in the multiplex PCR. TCRdb limited this immuneACCESS table to in-frame rearrangements with V and J called. A share of clones is missing; checked studies link under half to unresolved V genes, and the rest is unexplained. The sample table records about 210,000 clones; approximately 79% of these occur just once. Clones ranked in the top ten supply approximately 1.8% of the sample. Material for sequencing was PBMCs. These receptors were taken from a male donor in good health and CMV-seronegative.

The V and J genes are TRBV19 and TRBJ1-2, with no clear D. V was clipped by 6 bases and J by 8 bases, with 13 bases between them. The germline V gene has CDR1 LNHDA and CDR2 SQIVND (reference sequence). The CDR3 runs to 12 residues. Here the CDR3 reads CASSLAGRGYTF. As DNA, the CDR3 is TGTGCCAGTAGCCTCGCCGGGAGGGGCTACACCTTC.

The chain couples TRBV2 to TRBJ2-3; 11 bases match TRBD2. The junction had 6 bases not matched to a gene; V was cut back by 10 bases and J by 6 bases. This CDR3 is 13 amino acids long. Germline values: CDR1 SNHLY, CDR2 FYNNEI. The CDR3 nucleotides are TGTGCCACCGAACTAGCGGGGGCGGATACGCAGTATTTT. Protein sequence: CATELAGADTQYF. The full variable domain, completed using reference TRBV2 and TRBJ2-3, is EPEVTQTPSHQVTQMGQEVILRCVPISNHLYFYWYRQILGQKVEFLVSFYNNEISEKSEIFDDQFSVERPDGSNFTLKIRSTKLEDSAMYFCATELAGADTQYFGPGTRLTVL.

In nucleotides, the CDR3 is TGCGCCAGCAGCTTCTTGGACAGTGACTTGGGGAACACTGAAGCTTTCTTT. This codes for CASSFLDSDLGNTEAFF. The chain carries TRBV5-1 and TRBJ1-1; D is possibly TRBD1 (6 bases). Trimming stripped 2 bases from V and 1 base from J, with 18 bases between. CDR1 is SGHRS, CDR2 YFSETQ, per germline. The CDR3 totals 17 residues.